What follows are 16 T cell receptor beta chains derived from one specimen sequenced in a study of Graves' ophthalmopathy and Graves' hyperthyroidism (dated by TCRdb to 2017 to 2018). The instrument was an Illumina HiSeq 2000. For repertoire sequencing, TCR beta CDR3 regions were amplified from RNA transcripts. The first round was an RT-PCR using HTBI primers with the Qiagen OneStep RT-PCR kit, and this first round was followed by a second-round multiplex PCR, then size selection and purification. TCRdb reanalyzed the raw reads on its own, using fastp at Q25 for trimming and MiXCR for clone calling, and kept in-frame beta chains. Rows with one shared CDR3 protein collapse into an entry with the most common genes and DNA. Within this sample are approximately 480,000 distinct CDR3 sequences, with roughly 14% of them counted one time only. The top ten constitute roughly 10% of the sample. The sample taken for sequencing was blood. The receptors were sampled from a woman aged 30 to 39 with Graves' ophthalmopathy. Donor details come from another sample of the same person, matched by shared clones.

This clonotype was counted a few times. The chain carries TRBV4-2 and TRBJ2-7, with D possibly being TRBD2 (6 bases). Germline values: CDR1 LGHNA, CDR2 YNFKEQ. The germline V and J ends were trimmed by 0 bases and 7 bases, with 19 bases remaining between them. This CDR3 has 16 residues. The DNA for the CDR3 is TGTGCCAGCAGCCAAGAAAAGACTAGTTTTCCTCGGGAGCAGTACTTC. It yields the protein CASSQEKTSFPREQYF.

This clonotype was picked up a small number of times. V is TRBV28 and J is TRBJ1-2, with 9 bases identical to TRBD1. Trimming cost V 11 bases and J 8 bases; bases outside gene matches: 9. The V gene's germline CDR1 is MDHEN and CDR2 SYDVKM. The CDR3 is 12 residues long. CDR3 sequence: CASQGQGQGYTF. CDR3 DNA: TGTGCCTCCCAGGGACAGGGTCAGGGCTACACCTTC.

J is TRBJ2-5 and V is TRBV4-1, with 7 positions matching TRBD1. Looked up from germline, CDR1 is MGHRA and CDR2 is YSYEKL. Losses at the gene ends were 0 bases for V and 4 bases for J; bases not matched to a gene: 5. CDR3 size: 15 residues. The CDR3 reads CASSQEGQIPETQYF. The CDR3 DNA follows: TGCGCCAGCAGCCAAGAGGGACAGATTCCAGAGACCCAGTACTTC.

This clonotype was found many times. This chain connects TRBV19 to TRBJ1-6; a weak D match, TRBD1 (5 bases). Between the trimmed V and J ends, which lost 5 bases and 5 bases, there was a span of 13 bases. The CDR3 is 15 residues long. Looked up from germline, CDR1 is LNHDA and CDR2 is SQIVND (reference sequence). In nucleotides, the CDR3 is TGTGCCAGTAGTCCCCAGGGCTGGAATAATTCACCCCTCCACTTT. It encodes CASSPQGWNNSPLHF.

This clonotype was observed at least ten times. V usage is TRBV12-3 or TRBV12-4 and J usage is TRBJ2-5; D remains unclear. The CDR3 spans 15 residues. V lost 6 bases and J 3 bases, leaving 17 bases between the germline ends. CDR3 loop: CASRRQYEPEETQYF. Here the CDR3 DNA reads TGTGCCAGCAGGCGACAATACGAACCCGAAGAGACCCAGTACTTC.

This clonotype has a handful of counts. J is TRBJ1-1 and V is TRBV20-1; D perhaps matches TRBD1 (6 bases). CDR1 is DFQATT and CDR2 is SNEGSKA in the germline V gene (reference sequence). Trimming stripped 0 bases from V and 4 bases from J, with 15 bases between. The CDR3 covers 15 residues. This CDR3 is CSARDRARGVTEAFF. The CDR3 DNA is TGCAGTGCTAGAGATAGGGCCAGGGGAGTCACTGAAGCTTTCTTT.

CDR3 region: CSAVRGTSGKGGYEQYF. As DNA, the CDR3 is TGCAGTGCAGTACGTGGGACTAGCGGGAAGGGCGGGTACGAGCAGTACTTC. The J gene is TRBJ2-7, the V gene TRBV20-1; TRBD2 aligns across 13 bases. Germline V CDR1 and CDR2: DFQATT, SNEGSKA (reference sequence). CDR3 length: 17 amino acids. V gave up 6 bases and J gave up 4 bases; unmatched junction bases: 15.

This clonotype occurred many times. This CDR3 reads CASSYSGLAKNIQYF. In nucleotides, the CDR3 is TGTGCCAGCAGTTACTCGGGACTAGCCAAAAACATTCAGTACTTC. The chain combines TRBV6-5 with TRBJ2-4; weak D call: TRBD2 (6 bases). Germline-derived CDR1 and CDR2 are MNHEY and SVGAGI. Trimming shortened V by 0 bases and J by 0 bases, and 6 bases separated the two germline ends. This CDR3 region has 15 residues.

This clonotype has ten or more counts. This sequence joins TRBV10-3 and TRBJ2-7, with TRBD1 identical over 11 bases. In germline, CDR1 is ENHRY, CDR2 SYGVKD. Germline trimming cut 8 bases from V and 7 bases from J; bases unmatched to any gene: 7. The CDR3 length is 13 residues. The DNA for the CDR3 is TGTGCCATCCAAGGACAGGGGGCTGAGGAGCAGTACTTC. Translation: CAIQGQGAEEQYF.

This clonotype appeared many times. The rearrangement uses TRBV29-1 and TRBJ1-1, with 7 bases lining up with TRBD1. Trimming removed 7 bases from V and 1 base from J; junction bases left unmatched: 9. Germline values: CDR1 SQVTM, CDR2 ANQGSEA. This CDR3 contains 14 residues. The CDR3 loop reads CSAKHRDRNTEAFF. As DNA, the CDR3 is TGCAGCGCCAAGCACCGGGACAGGAACACTGAAGCTTTCTTT.

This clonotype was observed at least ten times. The CDR3: CASGLASGQGNEQYF. CDR3 nucleotide sequence: TGTGCTAGTGGTTTGGCCTCCGGACAGGGGAACGAGCAGTACTTC. The genes are TRBV12-5 and TRBJ2-7; 9 nucleotides align to TRBD1. Germline V lookup: CDR1 LGHNT, CDR2 FRNRAP. J gave up 5 bases and V 1 base, and 6 bases lay outside the gene matches. This CDR3 spans 15 amino acids.

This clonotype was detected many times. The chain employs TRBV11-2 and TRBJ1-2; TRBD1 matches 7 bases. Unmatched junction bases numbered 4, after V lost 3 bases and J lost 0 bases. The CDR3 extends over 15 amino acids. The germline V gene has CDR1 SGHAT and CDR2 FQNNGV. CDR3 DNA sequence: TGTGCCAGCAGCTTCGGGACAGCCTCTAACTATGGCTACACCTTC. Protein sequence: CASSFGTASNYGYTF.

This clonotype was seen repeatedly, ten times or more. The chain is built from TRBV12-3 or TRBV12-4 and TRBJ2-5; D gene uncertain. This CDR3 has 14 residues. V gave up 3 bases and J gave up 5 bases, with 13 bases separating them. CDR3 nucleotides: TGTGCCAGCAGTTTCTGGGCGGCCTGGGAGACCCAGTACTTC. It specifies CASSFWAAWETQYF.

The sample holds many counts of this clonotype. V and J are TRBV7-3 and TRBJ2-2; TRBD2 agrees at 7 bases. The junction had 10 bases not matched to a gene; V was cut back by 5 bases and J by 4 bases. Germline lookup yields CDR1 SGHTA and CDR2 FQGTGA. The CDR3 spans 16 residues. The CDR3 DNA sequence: TGTGCCAGCAGCCCAAAAACCGGGGGGTCCACCGGGGAGCTGTTTTTT. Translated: CASSPKTGGSTGELFF.

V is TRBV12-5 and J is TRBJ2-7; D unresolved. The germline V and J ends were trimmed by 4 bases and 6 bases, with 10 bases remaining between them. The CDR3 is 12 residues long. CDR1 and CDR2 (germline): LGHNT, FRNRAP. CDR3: CASGSGWGEQYF. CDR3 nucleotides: TGTGCTAGTGGTTCCGGGTGGGGCGAGCAGTACTTC. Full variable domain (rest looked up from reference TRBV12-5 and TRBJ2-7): DARVTQTPRHKVTEMGQEVTMRCQPILGHNTVFWYRQTMMQGLELLAYFRNRAPLDDSGMPKDRFSAEMPDATLATLKIQPSEPRDSAVYFCASGSGWGEQYFGPGTRLTVT.

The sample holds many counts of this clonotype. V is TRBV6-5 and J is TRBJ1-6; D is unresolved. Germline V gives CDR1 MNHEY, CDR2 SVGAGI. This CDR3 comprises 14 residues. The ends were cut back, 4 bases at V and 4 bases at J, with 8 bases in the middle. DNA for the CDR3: TGTGCCAGCAGTTTTGAGGGATATAATTCACCCCTCCACTTT. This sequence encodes CASSFEGYNSPLHF.